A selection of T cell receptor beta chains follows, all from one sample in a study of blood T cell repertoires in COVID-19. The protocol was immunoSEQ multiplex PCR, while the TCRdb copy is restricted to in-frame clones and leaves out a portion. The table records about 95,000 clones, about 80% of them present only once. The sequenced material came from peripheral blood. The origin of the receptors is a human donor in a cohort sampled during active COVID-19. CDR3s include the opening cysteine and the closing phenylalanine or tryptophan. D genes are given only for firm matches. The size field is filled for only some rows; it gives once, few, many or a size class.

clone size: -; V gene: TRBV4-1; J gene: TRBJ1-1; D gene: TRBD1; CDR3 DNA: TGCGCCAGCAGCCAACTTTTAGGGACAGGGAAGAACACTGAAGCTTTCTTT; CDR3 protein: CASSQLLGTGKNTEAFF
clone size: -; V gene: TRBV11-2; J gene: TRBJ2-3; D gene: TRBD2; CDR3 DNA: TGTGCCAGCAGCCCGTACAGCGGGGATAGCACAGATACGCAGTATTTT; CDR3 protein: CASSPYSGDSTDTQYF
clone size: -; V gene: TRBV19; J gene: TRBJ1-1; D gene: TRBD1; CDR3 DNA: TGTGCCAGTAGTTTCTCCGGGACAGCTATGAACACTGAAGCTTTCTTT; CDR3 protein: CASSFSGTAMNTEAFF
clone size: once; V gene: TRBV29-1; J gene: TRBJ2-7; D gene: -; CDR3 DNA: TGCAGCGTTGTGGCAGGGACTTACGAGCAGTACTTC; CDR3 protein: CSVVAGTYEQYF
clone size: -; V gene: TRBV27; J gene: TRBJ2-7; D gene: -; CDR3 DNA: TGTGCCAGCAGTACAGGGCCTCCCGACTCCTCCTACGAGCAGTACTTC; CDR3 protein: CASSTGPPDSSYEQYF
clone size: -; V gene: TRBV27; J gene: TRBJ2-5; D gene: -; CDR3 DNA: TGTGCCAGCAGTTTATTATCTAGGGGAACGGGAGAGACCCAGTACTTC; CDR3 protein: CASSLLSRGTGETQYF
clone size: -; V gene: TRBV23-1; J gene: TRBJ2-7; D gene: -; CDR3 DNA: TGCGCCAGCAGTCCGACTAGACGCTACGAGCAGTACTTC; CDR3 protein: CASSPTRRYEQYF
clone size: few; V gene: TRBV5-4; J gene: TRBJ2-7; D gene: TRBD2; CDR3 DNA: TGTGCCAGCAGGCCTTCCGGCGGGACTAGCGGGTTATACGAGCAGTACTTC; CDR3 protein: CASRPSGGTSGLYEQYF
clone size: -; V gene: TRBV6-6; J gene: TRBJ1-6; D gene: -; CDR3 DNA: TGTGCCAGCAGTTGGATCACAGGCTCCTATAATTCACCCCTCCACTTT; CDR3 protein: CASSWITGSYNSPLHF
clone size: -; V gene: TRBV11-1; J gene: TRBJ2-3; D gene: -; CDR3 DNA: TGTGCCAGCAGCTTAGTTACCACTAGCACAGATACGCAGTATTTT; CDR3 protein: CASSLVTTSTDTQYF
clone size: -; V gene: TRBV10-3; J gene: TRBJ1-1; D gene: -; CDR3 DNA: TGTGCCATCAGTGAAGCCGTCGCGGGGAACACTGAAGCTTTCTTT; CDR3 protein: CAISEAVAGNTEAFF
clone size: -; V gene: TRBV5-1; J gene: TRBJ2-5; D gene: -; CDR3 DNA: TGCGCCAGCAGCTGGGGGACTCGTGAAGAGACCCAGTACTTC; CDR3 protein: CASSWGTREETQYF
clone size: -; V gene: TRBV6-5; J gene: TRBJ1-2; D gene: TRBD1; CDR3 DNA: TGTGCCAGCAGACGACAGGGGGCCAACTATGGCTACACCTTC; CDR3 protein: CASRRQGANYGYTF
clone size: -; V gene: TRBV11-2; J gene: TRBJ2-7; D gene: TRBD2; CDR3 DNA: TGTGCCAGCAGTTTAGCGGGAGAGGGGACCTACGAGCAGTACTTC; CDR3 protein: CASSLAGEGTYEQYF
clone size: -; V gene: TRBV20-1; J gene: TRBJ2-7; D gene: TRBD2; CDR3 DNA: TGCAGTGCTAGTGGGGCTAGCGGGGGCCTCTACGAGCAGTACTTC; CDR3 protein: CSASGASGGLYEQYF
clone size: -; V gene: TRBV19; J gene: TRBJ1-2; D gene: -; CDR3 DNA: TGTGCCAGTAGTATTGGTGGGGTCGGGGACTATGGCTACACCTTC; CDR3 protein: CASSIGGVGDYGYTF
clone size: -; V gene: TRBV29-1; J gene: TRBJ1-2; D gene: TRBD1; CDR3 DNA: TGCAGCGCGGGACAGGGGAACTATGGCTACACCTTC; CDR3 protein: CSAGQGNYGYTF
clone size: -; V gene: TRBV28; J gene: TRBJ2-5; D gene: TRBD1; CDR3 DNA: TGTGCCAGCAGTTTCCGGACAGGGGCCTACCAAGAGACCCAGTACTTC; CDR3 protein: CASSFRTGAYQETQYF
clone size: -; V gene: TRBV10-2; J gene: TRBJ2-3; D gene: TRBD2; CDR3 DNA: TGCGCCAGCAGTGAGTCGAGGGGACTAGCGGGAGCCTCCGCAGATACGCAGTATTTT; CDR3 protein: CASSESRGLAGASADTQYF
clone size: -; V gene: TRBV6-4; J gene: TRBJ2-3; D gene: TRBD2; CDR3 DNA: TGTGCCAGCGCCCCACGGCGGGGGGGGACAGATACGCAGTATTTT; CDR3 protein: CASAPRRGGTDTQYF
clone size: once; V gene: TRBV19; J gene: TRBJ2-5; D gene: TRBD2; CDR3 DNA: TGTGCCAGTAGTCAACCCCCACTAGCGGGAGGGCGGGAGACCCAGTACTTC; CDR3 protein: CASSQPPLAGGRETQYF
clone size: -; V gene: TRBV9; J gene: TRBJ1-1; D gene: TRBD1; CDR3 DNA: TGTGCCAGCAGCGTCGGGACAGGGACGAACACTGAAGCTTTCTTT; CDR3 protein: CASSVGTGTNTEAFF
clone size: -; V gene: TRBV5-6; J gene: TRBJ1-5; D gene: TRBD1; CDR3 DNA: TGTGCCAGCAGCCCGGGACAGGGGACCTATCAGCCCCAGCATTTT; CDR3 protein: CASSPGQGTYQPQHF
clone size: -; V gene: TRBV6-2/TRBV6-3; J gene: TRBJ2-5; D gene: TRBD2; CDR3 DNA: TGTGCCAGCAGCACTAGCGGGAGGGCCCAAGGAGAGACCCAGTACTTC; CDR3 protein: CASSTSGRAQGETQYF
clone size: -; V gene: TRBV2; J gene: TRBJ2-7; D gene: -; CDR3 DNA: TGTGCCAGCAGTAGGGACAAGCTTTACGAGCAGTACTTC; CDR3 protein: CASSRDKLYEQYF